This entry is about one T cell receptor (beta chain). Its matching antigen is unknown. Template switching with 5'RACE generated the TCR cDNA and added a universal primer site and UMIs. TCRdb reprocessed the 5' RACE reads via MiXCR and lists one record per CDR3 protein. Among approximately 260,000 distinct CDR3 sequences listed, about 5.2% were seen once. The data originate from a study of T cells after yellow fever vaccination. About the study: Preparing low-cell-number fractions relied on SMART-Seq v4 Ultra Low Input.

Overall study findings and caveats: Clonotypes appearing in both CD4 and CD8 compartments existed, and their share was small. Re-detected after boosting: most primary clones, 96% of CD4 and about 89% of CD8.

V was clipped by 7 bases and J by 3 bases, with 15 bases between them. The V gene's germline CDR1 is MGHDK and CDR2 SYGVNS. The CDR3 runs 14 residues. The receptor was derived from a man aged 18 to 35 who received the YFV17D yellow fever vaccine. The material sequenced was CD4+ T cells sorted from PBMCs, taken on the day of the yellow fever booster vaccination. V is TRBV25-1 and J is TRBJ1-1, with TRBD1 as a possible D gene (6 bases). CDR3 loop: CASKVWGADTEAFF. The CDR3 DNA reads as TGTGCCAGCAAGGTGTGGGGGGCGGACACTGAAGCTTTCTTT.